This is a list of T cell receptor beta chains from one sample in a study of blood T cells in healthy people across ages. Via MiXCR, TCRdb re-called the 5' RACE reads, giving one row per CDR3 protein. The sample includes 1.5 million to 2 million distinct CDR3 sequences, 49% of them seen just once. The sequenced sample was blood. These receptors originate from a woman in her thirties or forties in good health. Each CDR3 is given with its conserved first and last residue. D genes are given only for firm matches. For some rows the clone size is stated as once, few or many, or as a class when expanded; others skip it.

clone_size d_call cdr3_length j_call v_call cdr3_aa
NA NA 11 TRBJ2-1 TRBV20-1 CSARGAHEQFF
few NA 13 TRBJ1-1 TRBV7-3 CASSLGHYTEAFF
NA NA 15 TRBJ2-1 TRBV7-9 CASSLKKASCNEQFF
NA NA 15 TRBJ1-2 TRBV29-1 CSATHWREGNYGYTF
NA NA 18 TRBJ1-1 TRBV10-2 CASSESTGREVRDTEAFF
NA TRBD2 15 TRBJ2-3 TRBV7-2 CASSLRTSLGDTQYF
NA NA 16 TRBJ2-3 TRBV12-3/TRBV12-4 CASSPWGGLSTDTQYF
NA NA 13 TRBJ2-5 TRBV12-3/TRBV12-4 CASSSDYQETQYF
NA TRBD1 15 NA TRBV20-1 CSTPPGTGPYNEQYF
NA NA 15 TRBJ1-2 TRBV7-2 CASSLTGGRSYGYTF
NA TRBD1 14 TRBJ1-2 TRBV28 CASNTGGRNYGYTF
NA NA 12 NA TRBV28 CASSFFDETQYF
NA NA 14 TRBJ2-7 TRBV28 CASSGASRAYEQYF
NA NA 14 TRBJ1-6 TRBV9 CASRSGVYGSPLHF
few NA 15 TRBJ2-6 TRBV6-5 CASSYAHSGANVLTF
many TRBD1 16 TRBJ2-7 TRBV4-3 CASSPSAGGALYEQYF
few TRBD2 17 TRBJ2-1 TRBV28 CASSLVTGGASGNEQFF
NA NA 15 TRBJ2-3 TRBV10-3 CAISDSGPFTDTQYF
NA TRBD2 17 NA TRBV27 CASIPWGRAGRPYEQYF
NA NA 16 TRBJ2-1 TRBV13 CASSFRTESSYNEQFF
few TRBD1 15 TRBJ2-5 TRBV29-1 CSVARRQGAGETQYF
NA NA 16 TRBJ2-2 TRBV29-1 CSVRQGTTTNTGELFF
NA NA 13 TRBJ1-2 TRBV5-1 CASSPDDGDGYTF
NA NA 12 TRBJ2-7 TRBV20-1 CSAPLSDYEQYF
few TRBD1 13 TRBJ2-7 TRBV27 CASSPRQGDEQYF
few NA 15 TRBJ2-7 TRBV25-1 CASSGFEGGLDEQYF
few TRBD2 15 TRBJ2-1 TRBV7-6 CASRSLAGTYNEQFF
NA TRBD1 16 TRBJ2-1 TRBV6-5 CASSYSADRVNNEQFF
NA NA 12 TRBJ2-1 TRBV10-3 CAIKSDYNEQFF
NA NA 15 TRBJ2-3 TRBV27 CASSLYAQGPDTQYF
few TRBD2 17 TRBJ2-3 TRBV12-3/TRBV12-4 CASSPTRLAGAADTQYF
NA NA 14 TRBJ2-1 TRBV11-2 CASSRGHDYRRQFF
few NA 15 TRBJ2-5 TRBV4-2 CASSPGPRDVRTQYF
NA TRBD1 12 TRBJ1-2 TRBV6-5 CASSRQGGGYTF
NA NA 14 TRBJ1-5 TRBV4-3 CASSQDSYNQPQHF
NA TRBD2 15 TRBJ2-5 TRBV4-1 CASSQVGLAVETQYF
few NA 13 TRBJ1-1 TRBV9 CASSVSENTEAFF
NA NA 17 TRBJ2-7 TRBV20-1 CSARRPAGGTVYNEQYF
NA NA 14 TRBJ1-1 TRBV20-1 CSARDTAGFTEAFF
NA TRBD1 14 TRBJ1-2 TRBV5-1 CASSRTGPTYGYTF
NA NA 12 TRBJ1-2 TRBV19 CASFLTDYGYTF
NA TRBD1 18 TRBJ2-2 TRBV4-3 CASSPLGPGGTDTGELFF
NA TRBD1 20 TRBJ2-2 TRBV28 CASSLLFSLGTGDNTGELFF
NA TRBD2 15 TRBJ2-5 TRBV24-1 CATGTSGGRQETQYF
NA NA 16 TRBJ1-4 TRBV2 CASSVGGVGANEKLFF
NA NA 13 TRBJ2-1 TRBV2 CASSEYREDEQFF
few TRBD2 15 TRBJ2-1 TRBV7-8 CASSLLGGGGPLQFF
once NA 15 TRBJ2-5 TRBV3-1 CASSQGRVVAETQYF
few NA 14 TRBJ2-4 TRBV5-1 CASSPFPDGDKQYF
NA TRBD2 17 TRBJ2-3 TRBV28 CASSFLAGISSTDTQYF
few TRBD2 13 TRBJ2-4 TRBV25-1 CASSEGSGGKQYF
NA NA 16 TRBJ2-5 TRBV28 CASSFPRGGLQETQYF
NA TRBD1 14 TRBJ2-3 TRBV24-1 CATRPGQGPDTQYF
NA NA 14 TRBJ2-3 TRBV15 CATSGGATGDTQYF
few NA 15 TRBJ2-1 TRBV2 CASSTRGAAYNEQFF